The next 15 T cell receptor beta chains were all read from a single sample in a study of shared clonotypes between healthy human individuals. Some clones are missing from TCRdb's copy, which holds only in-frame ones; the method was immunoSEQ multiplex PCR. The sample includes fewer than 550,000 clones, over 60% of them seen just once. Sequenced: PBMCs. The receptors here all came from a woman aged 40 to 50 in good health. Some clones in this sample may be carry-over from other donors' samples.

The CDR3 protein is CASSDGAAPDTQYF. CDR3 coding DNA: TGTGCCAGCAGTGACGGGGCCGCACCAGATACGCAGTATTTT. The chain couples TRBV2 to TRBJ2-3, with D possibly being TRBD1 or TRBD2 (5 bases each). This CDR3 is 14 amino acids long. Germline V CDR1 and CDR2: SNHLY, FYNNEI. Trimming left V 3 bases short and J 4 bases short, with 11 bases between.

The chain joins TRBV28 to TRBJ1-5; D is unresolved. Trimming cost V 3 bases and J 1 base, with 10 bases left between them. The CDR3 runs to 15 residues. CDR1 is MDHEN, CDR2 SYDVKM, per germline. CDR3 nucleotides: TGTGCCAGCAGTTTTGCTGGGCAGAGCAATCAGCCCCAGCATTTT. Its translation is CASSFAGQSNQPQHF.

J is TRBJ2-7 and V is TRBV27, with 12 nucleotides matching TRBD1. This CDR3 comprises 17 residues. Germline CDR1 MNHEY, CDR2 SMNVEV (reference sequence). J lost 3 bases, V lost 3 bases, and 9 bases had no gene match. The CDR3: CASSFSGTGGGIYEQYF. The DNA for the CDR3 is TGTGCCAGCAGTTTCTCCGGGACAGGGGGCGGTATCTACGAGCAGTACTTC.

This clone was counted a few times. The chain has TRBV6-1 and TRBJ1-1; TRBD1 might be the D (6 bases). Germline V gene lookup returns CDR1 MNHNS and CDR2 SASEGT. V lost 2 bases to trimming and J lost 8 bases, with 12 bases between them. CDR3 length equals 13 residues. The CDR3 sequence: CASSEFRTAEAFF. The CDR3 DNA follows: TGTGCCAGCAGTGAATTTCGGACAGCCGAAGCTTTCTTT.

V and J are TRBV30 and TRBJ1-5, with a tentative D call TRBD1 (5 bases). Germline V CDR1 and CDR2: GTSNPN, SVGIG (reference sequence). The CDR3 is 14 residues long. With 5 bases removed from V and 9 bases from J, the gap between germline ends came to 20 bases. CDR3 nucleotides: TGTGCCTGGGCACCGGGACTACGCGACCGGCCCCAGCATTTT. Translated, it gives CAWAPGLRDRPQHF.

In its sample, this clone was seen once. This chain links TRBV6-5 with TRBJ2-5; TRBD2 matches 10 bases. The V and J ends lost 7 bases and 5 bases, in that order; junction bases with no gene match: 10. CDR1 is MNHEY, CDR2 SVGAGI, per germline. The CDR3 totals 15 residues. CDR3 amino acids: CASIGSGRVGETQYF. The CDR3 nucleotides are TGTGCCAGCATTGGCAGCGGGAGGGTGGGGGAGACCCAGTACTTC.

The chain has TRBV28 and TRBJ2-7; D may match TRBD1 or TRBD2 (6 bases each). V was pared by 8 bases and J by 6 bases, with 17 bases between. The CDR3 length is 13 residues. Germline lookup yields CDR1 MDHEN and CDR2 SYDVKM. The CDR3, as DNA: TGTGCCAGCGGGTTTAGGGGGGTTTCCGAGCAGTACTTC. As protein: CASGFRGVSEQYF.

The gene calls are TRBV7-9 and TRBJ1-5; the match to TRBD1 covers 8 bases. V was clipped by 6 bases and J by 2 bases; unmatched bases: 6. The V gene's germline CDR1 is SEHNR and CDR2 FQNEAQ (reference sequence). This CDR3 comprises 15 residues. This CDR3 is CASSPGGNGNQPQHF. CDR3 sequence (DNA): TGTGCCAGCAGTCCAGGGGGCAATGGCAATCAGCCCCAGCATTTT.

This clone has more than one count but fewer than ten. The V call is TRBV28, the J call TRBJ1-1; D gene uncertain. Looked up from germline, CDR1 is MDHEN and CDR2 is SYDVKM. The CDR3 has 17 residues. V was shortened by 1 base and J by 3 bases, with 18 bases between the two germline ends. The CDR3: CASSLSPFFNGDTEAFF. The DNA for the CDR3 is TGTGCCAGCAGTTTATCCCCTTTCTTCAATGGCGACACTGAAGCTTTCTTT. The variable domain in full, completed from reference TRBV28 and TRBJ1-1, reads DVKVTQSSRYLVKRTGEKVFLECVQDMDHENMFWYRQDPGLGLRLIYFSYDVKMKEKGDIPEGYSVSREKKERFSLILESASTNQTSMYLCASSLSPFFNGDTEAFFGQGTRLTVV.

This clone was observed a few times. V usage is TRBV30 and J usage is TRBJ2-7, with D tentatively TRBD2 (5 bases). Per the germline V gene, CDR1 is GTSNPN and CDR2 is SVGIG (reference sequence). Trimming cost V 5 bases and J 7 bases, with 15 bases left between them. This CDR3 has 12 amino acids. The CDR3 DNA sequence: TGTGCCTGGGAGGGAGAAATTGGAGAGCAGTACTTC. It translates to CAWEGEIGEQYF.

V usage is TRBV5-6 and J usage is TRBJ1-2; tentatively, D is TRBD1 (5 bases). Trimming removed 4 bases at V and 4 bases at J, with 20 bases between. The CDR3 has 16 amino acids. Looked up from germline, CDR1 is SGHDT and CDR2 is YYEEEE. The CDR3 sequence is CASSPRDGHYGYGYTF. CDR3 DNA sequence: TGTGCCAGCAGCCCCCGGGACGGCCACTATGGCTATGGCTACACCTTC.

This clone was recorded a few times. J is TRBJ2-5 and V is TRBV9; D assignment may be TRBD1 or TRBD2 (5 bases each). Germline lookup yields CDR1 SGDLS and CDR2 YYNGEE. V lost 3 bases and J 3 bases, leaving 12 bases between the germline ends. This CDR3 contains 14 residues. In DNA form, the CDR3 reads TGTGCCAGCAGCGACCGGGACCAAAAAGAGACCCAGTACTTC. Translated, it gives CASSDRDQKETQYF.

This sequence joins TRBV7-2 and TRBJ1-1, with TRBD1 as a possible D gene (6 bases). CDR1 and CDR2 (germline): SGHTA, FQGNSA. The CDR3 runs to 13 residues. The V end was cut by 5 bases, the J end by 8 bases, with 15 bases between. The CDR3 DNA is TGTGCCAGCAGCCCCCAAACGGACAGAGAAGCTTTCTTT. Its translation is CASSPQTDREAFF.

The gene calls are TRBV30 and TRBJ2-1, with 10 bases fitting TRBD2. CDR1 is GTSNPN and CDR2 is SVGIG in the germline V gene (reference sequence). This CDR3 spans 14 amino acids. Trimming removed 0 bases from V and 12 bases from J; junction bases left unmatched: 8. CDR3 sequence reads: CAWSVVSWTSGQFF. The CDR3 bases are TGTGCCTGGAGTGTGGTGAGTTGGACTAGCGGGCAGTTCTTC. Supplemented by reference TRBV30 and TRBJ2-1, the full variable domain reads SQTIHQWPATLVQPVGSPLSLECTVEGTSNPNLYWYRQAAGRGLQLLFYSVGIGQISSEVPQNLSASRPQDRQFILSSKKLLLSDSGFYLCAWSVVSWTSGQFFGPGTRLTVL.

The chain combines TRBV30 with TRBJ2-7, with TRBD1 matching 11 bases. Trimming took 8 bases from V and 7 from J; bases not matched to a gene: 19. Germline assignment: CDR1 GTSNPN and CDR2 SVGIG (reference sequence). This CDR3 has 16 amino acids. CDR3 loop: CASTPVLGQGAYEQYF. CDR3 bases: TGTGCCAGCACCCCGGTTCTCGGACAGGGGGCTTATGAGCAGTACTTC.